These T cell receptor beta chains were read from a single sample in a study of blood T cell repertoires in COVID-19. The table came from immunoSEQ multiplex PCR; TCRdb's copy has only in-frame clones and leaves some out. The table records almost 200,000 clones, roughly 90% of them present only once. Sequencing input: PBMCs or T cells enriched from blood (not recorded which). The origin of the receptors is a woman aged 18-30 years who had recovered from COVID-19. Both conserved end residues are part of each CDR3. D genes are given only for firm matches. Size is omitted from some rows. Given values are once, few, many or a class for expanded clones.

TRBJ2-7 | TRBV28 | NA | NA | CASSLLEKYEQYF | TGTGCCAGCAGTTTATTAGAAAAATACGAGCAGTACTTC
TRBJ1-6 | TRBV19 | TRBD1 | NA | CASSRDRTGNSPLHF | TGTGCCAGTAGCCGGGACAGGACTGGAAATTCACCCCTCCACTTT
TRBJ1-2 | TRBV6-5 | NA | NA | CASSYSVGPLGGYTF | TGTGCCAGCAGTTACTCGGTGGGCCCGCTCGGTGGCTACACCTTC
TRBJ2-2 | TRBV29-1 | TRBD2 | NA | CSFEYGGAGELFF | TGCAGCTTTGAATATGGGGGGGCCGGGGAGCTGTTTTTT
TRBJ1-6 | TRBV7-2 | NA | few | CASSWQGGSYNSPLHF | TGTGCCAGCAGCTGGCAAGGGGGCTCCTATAATTCACCCCTCCACTTT
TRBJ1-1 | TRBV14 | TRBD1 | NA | CASSGRTGGRLNTEAFF | TGTGCCAGCAGCGGGCGGACAGGGGGAAGATTGAACACTGAAGCTTTCTTT
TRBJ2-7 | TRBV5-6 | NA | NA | CASSSGFPGVEQYF | TGTGCCAGCAGCTCGGGGTTCCCAGGCGTCGAGCAGTACTTC
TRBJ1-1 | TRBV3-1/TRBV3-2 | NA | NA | CASSHKNTEAFF | TGTGCCAGCAGCCACAAAAACACTGAAGCTTTCTTT
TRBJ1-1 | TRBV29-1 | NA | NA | CSVSSGVKMNTEAFF | TGCAGCGTTTCGTCAGGCGTAAAAATGAACACTGAAGCTTTCTTT
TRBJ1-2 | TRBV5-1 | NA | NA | CASSLAAGDYGYTF | TGCGCCAGCAGCTTGGCCGCAGGGGACTATGGCTACACCTTC
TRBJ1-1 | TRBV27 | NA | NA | CASSFPGNTEAFF | TGTGCCAGCAGTTTTCCAGGGAACACTGAAGCTTTCTTT
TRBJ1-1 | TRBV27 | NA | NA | CASSFSGTSPTEAFF | TGTGCCAGCAGTTTTTCCGGGACAAGTCCCACTGAAGCTTTCTTT
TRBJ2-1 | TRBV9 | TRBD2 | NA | CASSASSGGARHEQFF | TGTGCCAGCAGCGCGTCTAGCGGGGGGGCCCGGCATGAGCAGTTCTTC
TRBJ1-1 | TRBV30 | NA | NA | CAWSEGRTTPLNTEAFF | TGTGCCTGGAGTGAGGGCAGGACTACCCCTCTGAACACTGAAGCTTTCTTT
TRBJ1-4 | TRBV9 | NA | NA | CASSVDPTTNEKLFF | TGTGCCAGCAGCGTAGATCCAACAACTAATGAAAAACTGTTTTTT
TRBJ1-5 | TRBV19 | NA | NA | CASSIVGVAQPQHF | TGTGCCAGTAGTATAGTAGGGGTTGCTCAGCCCCAGCATTTT
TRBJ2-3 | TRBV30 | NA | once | CAWSASTDTQYF | TGTGCCTGGAGTGCTAGCACAGATACGCAGTATTTT
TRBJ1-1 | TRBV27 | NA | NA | CASSPRPGVTEAFF | TGTGCCAGCAGTCCACGGCCAGGGGTGACTGAAGCTTTCTTT
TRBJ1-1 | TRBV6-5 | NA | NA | CASSYGGPEAFF | TGTGCCAGCAGTTATGGAGGCCCTGAAGCTTTCTTT
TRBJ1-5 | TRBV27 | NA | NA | CASSLQGRGNQPQHF | TGTGCCAGCAGCTTGCAGGGAAGGGGCAATCAGCCCCAGCATTTT
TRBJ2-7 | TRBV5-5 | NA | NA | CASSYESRLSYEQYF | TGTGCCAGCAGCTATGAGTCCAGACTCTCCTACGAGCAGTACTTC
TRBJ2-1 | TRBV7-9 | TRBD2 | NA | CASSLVLGLADEQFF | TGTGCCAGCAGCTTAGTTCTGGGACTAGCGGATGAGCAGTTCTTC
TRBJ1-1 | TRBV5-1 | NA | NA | CASSSNPGQVNTEAFF | TGCGCCAGCAGCTCTAATCCGGGACAAGTGAACACTGAAGCTTTCTTT
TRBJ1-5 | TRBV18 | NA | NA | CASSPPGRVNQPQHF | TGTGCCAGCTCACCACCCGGCAGGGTAAATCAGCCCCAGCATTTT
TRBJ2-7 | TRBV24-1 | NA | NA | CATSDRSEQYF | TGTGCCACCAGTGATCGGAGCGAGCAGTACTTC
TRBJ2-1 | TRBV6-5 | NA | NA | CASSYRDSHVNEQFF | TGTGCCAGCAGTTACCGGGACTCACACGTCAATGAGCAGTTCTTC
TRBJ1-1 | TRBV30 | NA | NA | CAWSPKRVIIMNTEAFF | TGTGCCTGGAGCCCTAAACGGGTGATTATCATGAACACTGAAGCTTTCTTT
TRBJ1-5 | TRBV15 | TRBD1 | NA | CATSGTGGLVQPQHF | TGTGCCACCTCCGGGACAGGGGGCTTAGTTCAGCCCCAGCATTTT
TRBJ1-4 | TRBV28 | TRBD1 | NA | CASSPRGQGWEKLFF | TGTGCCAGCAGCCCTCGGGGACAGGGTTGGGAAAAACTGTTTTTT
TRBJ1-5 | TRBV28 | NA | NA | CASSSQLGAYQPQHF | TGTGCCAGCAGTTCCCAATTAGGGGCTTATCAGCCCCAGCATTTT
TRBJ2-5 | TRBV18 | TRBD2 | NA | CASSLSGGGETQYF | TGTGCCAGCTCACTTAGCGGGGGTGGAGAGACCCAGTACTTC
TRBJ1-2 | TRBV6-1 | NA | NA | CASSEVGGGDGYTF | TGTGCCAGCAGTGAAGTTGGGGGGGGTGATGGCTACACCTTC
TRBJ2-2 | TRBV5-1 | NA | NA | CASSNQGPGELFF | TGCGCCAGCAGCAACCAGGGCCCCGGGGAGCTGTTTTTT
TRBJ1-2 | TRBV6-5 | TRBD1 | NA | CASSYTYRGQDGYTF | TGTGCCAGCAGTTACACATACAGGGGGCAGGATGGCTACACCTTC
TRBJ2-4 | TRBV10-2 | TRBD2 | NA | CASSGDSGGLAKNIQYF | TGCGCCAGCAGTGGGGATTCGGGAGGGTTAGCCAAAAACATTCAGTACTTC
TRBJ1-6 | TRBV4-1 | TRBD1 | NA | CASSAPGGGFSSPLHF | TGCGCCAGCAGCGCGCCAGGGGGCGGATTCAGTTCACCCCTCCACTTT
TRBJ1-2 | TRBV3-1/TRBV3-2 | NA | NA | CASSQDRSTPISNYGYTF | TGTGCCAGCAGCCAAGATCGGAGCACGCCGATTTCTAACTATGGCTACACCTTC
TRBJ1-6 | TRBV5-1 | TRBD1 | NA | CASSLGDRDNSPLHF | TGCGCCAGCAGCTTGGGGGACAGAGATAATTCACCCCTCCACTTT
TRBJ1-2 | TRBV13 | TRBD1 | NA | CASSLRGQGNGYTF | TGTGCCAGCAGCCTCCGAGGACAGGGTAATGGCTACACCTTC
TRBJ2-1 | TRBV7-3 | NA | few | CASSLNRNEQFF | TGTGCCAGCAGCTTAAACAGAAATGAGCAGTTCTTC
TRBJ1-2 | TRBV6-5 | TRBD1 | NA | CASSHRDRGGYGYTF | TGTGCCAGCAGCCACCGGGACAGGGGAGGGTATGGCTACACCTTC
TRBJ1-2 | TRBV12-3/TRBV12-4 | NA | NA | CASSLGGDGYTF | TGTGCCAGCAGTTTAGGGGGGGACGGCTACACCTTC
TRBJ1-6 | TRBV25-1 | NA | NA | CASSISGTMDSPLHF | TGTGCCAGCAGTATATCCGGGACAATGGATTCACCCCTCCACTTT
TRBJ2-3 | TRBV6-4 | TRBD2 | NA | CASSAGLADTDTQYF | TGTGCCAGCAGTGCGGGACTAGCGGACACAGATACGCAGTATTTT
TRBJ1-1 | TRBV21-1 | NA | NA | CASSNKLRTASRNTEAFF | TGTGCCAGCAGCAATAAGCTACGGACAGCATCAAGGAACACTGAAGCTTTCTTT
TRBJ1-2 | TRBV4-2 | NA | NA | CASSQDNGYTF | TGTGCCAGCAGCCAAGATAATGGCTACACCTTC
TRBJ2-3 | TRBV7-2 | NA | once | CASSLGGQSFADTQYF | TGTGCCAGCAGCTTAGGTGGACAGTCGTTCGCAGATACGCAGTATTTT
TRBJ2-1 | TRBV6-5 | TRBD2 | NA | CASSYLSGGEQFF | TGTGCCAGCAGTTATCTTAGCGGGGGGGAGCAGTTCTTC
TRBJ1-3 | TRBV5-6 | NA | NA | CASSVIDRKPGNTIYF | TGTGCCAGCAGCGTAATCGACAGGAAACCTGGAAACACCATATATTTT
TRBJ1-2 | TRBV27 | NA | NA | CASSLTFYGSYYGYTF | TGTGCCAGCAGTTTAACATTTTATGGCTCCTACTATGGCTACACCTTC
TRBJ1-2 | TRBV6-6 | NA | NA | CATERNYGYTF | TGTGCCACCGAGAGGAACTATGGCTACACCTTC
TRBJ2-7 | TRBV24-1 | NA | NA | CATSDPGQGAYEQYF | TGTGCCACCAGTGACCCTGGACAAGGAGCCTACGAGCAGTACTTC